Listed below are T cell receptor beta chains from one sample, sequenced in a study of identical twins. TCRdb reprocessed the 5' RACE reads via MiXCR and lists one record per CDR3 protein. The data contain 570,000 or so distinct CDR3 sequences, around 9.6% of them singletons. This sample was shared with a second study, whose subject was yellow fever vaccine responses in identical twins.

Sequencing used PBMCs. These receptor sequences come from a woman aged 18-29 years in good health. Each CDR3 is given with its conserved first and last residue. The D gene is left open where the match is weak. The size entry is marked missing in some rows and otherwise reads once, few, many or a size class.

j_call clone_size v_call d_call cdr3_nt cdr3_aa
TRBJ1-2 few TRBV7-2 NA TGTGCCAGCAGCTTCCCCCTTGAGGGACACAACAACTATGGCTACACCTTC CASSFPLEGHNNYGYTF
TRBJ2-1 many TRBV29-1 TRBD1 TGCAGCACCTGGGGGACAGGTCCAAGCTCCTACAATGAGCAGTTCTTC CSTWGTGPSSYNEQFF
TRBJ2-4 NA TRBV7-2 NA TGTGCCAGCAGCAGAGGGGGAAATGTAGCCAAAAACATTCAGTACTTC CASSRGGNVAKNIQYF
TRBJ2-7 few TRBV29-1 NA TGCAGCGTTCGAAAGCAGGATCAGTACGAGCAGTACTTC CSVRKQDQYEQYF
TRBJ2-7 NA TRBV29-1 TRBD1 TGCAGCGTCCGGCCGGGACAGACATACGAGCAGTACTTC CSVRPGQTYEQYF
TRBJ1-6 NA TRBV5-1 NA TGCGCCAGCAGCAAGGAAGGGGCTGTCTATAATTCACCCCTCCACTTT CASSKEGAVYNSPLHF
TRBJ1-2 many TRBV27 TRBD1 TGTGCCAGCAGTTCGAGACAGGGGTTTCTTAACTATGGCTACACCTTC CASSSRQGFLNYGYTF
TRBJ2-2 many TRBV4-1 TRBD2 TGCGCCAGCAGCCAGATAGCGGGGGGACCCCCCGGGGAGCTGTTTTTT CASSQIAGGPPGELFF
TRBJ2-1 few TRBV20-1 NA TGCAGTGCTGCTATCGTGGCGGGTCCCTCCTACAATGAGCAGTTCTTC CSAAIVAGPSYNEQFF
TRBJ1-5 many TRBV4-3 NA TGCGCCAGCAGCCCTCAGGGACGAGGCAATCAGCCCCAGCATTTT CASSPQGRGNQPQHF
TRBJ2-7 few TRBV20-1 NA TGCAGTGCTACCCGGGACACCACCTACGAGCAGTACTTC CSATRDTTYEQYF
TRBJ2-2 few TRBV19 TRBD1 TGTGCCAGTAGTATACCCACGGGACAGGGTTTAACCGGGGAGCTGTTTTTT CASSIPTGQGLTGELFF
TRBJ2-5 few TRBV11-3 NA TGTGCCAGCAGCCGGACCCTCCTAGAGACCCAGTACTTC CASSRTLLETQYF
TRBJ2-5 NA TRBV6-2/TRBV6-3 NA TGTGCCAGCACCGACACTCTAGTCCAAGAGACCCAGTACTTC CASTDTLVQETQYF
TRBJ1-5 few TRBV30 NA TGTGCCTGGAGTTTACAGGGAAATCAGCCCCAGCATTTT CAWSLQGNQPQHF
TRBJ2-1 few TRBV4-2 TRBD2 TGTGCCAGCAGCCAAGATCTGACTAGCGGGGTGCGGTTCTTC CASSQDLTSGVRFF
TRBJ1-2 NA TRBV7-2 TRBD1 TGTGCCAGCAGCTCCCGGACAGGAGGCTACACCTTC CASSSRTGGYTF
TRBJ2-3 many TRBV10-3 NA TGTGCCATCAGCGGACAGACAGATACGCAGTATTTT CAISGQTDTQYF
TRBJ2-1 NA TRBV12-3/TRBV12-4 NA TGTGCCAGCAGTTTTGGGCATCCCAACAATGAGCAGTTCTTC CASSFGHPNNEQFF
TRBJ2-3 NA TRBV4-3 TRBD2 TGCGCCAGCAGCCAACGGACTAGCGGGGGCAGCGGTACGCAGTATTTT CASSQRTSGGSGTQYF
TRBJ2-7 many TRBV10-3 TRBD2 TGTGCCATCAGTGAGGCGGGACTAGTGGGTGAGCAGTACTTC CAISEAGLVGEQYF
TRBJ2-3 NA TRBV5-1 NA TGCGCCAGCAGCTTGTCCGACATGGGTGGAGATACGCAGTATTTT CASSLSDMGGDTQYF
TRBJ2-1 NA TRBV6-2/TRBV6-3 NA TGTGCCAGCAGTTACTCGCGGACTGGCAGGGGAAGCTCCTACAATGAGCAGTTCTTC CASSYSRTGRGSSYNEQFF
TRBJ2-1 few TRBV5-5 NA TGTGCCAGCAGCTTGGCCCCTCTAGCGTACAATGAGCAGTTCTTC CASSLAPLAYNEQFF
TRBJ2-1 many TRBV6-5 NA TGTGCCAGCACCCGAGGGGGGGAGCAGTTCTTC CASTRGGEQFF
TRBJ2-1 NA TRBV5-1 NA TGCGCCAGCAGCTTGGAACCCCCCGTGGGCAAGGGAAGGGATGAGCAGTTCTTC CASSLEPPVGKGRDEQFF
TRBJ2-5 NA TRBV2 NA TGTGCCAGCAGGGGGGTAGGGGGAGAGACCCAGTACTTC CASRGVGGETQYF
TRBJ2-7 few TRBV3-1 NA TGTGCCAGCAGCCAAGAACGAAGCTACGAGCAGTACTTC CASSQERSYEQYF
TRBJ1-4 few TRBV5-1 NA TGCGCCAGCAGCGCAGGACCTAATGAAAAACTGTTTTTT CASSAGPNEKLFF
TRBJ2-1 few TRBV12-3/TRBV12-4 TRBD1 TGTGCCACCCTGGGGGGACAGGGGATCGGCAATGAGCAGTTCTTC CATLGGQGIGNEQFF
TRBJ1-2 NA TRBV14 NA TGTGCCAGCAGCGGGGGGAATTCGATGTTTGGCTACACCTTC CASSGGNSMFGYTF
TRBJ1-1 NA TRBV27 NA TGTGCCAGCAGTTTAGCAGGGGTGGTCACTGAAACTTTCTTT CASSLAGVVTETFF
TRBJ2-7 NA TRBV7-9 NA TGTGCCAGCAGCCCAAGGTCTCAAAACATCTACGAGCAGTACTTC CASSPRSQNIYEQYF
TRBJ2-7 many TRBV9 NA TGTGCCAGCAGCGAGTCGGGCCCGACCGCCGAGCAGTACTTC CASSESGPTAEQYF
TRBJ1-4 NA TRBV30 NA TGTGCCTGGAGGTCCGTTAATGAAAAACTGTTTTTT CAWRSVNEKLFF
TRBJ1-6 many TRBV7-9 NA TGTGCCAGCAACCAGTCGAGGGATTCACCCCTCCACTTT CASNQSRDSPLHF
TRBJ2-3 NA TRBV15 NA TGTGCCCTTAACAATGAGACTAGCACAGATACGCAGTATTTT CALNNETSTDTQYF